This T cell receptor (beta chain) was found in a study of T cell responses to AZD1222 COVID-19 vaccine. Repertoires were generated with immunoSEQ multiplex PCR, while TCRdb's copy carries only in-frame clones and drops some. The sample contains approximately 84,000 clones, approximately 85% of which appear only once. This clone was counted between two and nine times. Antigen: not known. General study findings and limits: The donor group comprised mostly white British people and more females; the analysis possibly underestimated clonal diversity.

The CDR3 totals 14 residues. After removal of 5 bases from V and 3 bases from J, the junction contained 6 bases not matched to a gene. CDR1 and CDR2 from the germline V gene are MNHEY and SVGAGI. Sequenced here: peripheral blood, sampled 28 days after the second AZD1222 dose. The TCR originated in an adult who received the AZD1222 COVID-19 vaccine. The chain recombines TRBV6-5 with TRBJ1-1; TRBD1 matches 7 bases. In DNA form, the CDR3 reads TGTGCCAGCAGTATCCGACAGGGCGACACTGAAGCTTTCTTT. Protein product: CASSIRQGDTEAFF.